The present TCR beta chain was sequenced within a study of blood T cell repertoires in COVID-19 (TCRdb year 2020). Broadly, across the study: Samples from collaborators originated in the United States, Italy and Spain and spanned both the acute and convalescent phases of COVID-19. The material from the prospective study consisted of cDNA or gDNA derived from T cells, B-cell-depleted T cells, or PBMCs. Subjects who had been exposed to COVID-19, were actively infected with it, or had recovered from it provided the deeply sampled blood TCRbeta repertoires that made up the dataset. The repertoires were released in a freely available public database meant as a resource for research on the immune response to SARS-CoV-2. Samples came from the ongoing ImmuneRACE study (first 160 participants) plus 1,254 subjects from 6 global collaborators. Sample metadata almost always included a de-identified subject ID, COVID-19 status, age in years and sex. Where available, HLA class I and class II types were taken from metadata supplied by the sample provider and were not determined by assay-based typing.

The immunoSEQ Assay, a bias-controlled multiplex PCR, was used to amplify TCRbeta CDR3 regions from genomic DNA. From the authors' description of their analysis: The number of nucleated cells in each sample was estimated from the amplification of reference gene primers within the assay. To quantify the absolute abundance of each unique TCRbeta CDR3 rearrangement, sequence reads were collapsed and filtered. Productive Simpson clonality was computed per sample as the square root of Simpson's diversity index over productive rearrangements. TCRdb mirrors the immuneACCESS table, restricted to in-frame sequences. Some clones are absent from its copies; in checked studies, under half trace to an unresolved V gene, and the reason for the others is unknown. For V, J and clone size, that table is used; D and trimming come from the DNA. Recorded for this sample are approximately 290,000 clones; around 91% of them occurred a single time. The top ten hold around 4.5% of the sample.

A note on this clone: The antigen it recognizes is unknown. No base quality values were provided; no much bigger clone lies one nucleotide off.

Enrolling through a virtual design, the prospective study's participants ranged in age from roughly 18 to 95 years and lived across some 23 United States geographic areas. In the prospective study, cohorts were assigned on the basis of participant-reported clinical history obtained from a screening survey and a study questionnaire. Mobile phlebotomists in the prospective study collected whole blood, serum and a nasopharyngeal or oropharyngeal swab from every participant. Over an approximately 2-month period, participants in the prospective study had the option of providing additional blood draws and questionnaires. Before DNA extraction, prospective study blood samples were shipped either frozen or at room temperature. Trimming removed 5 bases from V and 14 bases from J, leaving 28 bases between the germline ends. From the cysteine through the phenylalanine, the CDR3 covers 17 amino acids. Of the read, only the CDR3 DNA is kept; its 51 bases are in frame from base 1. As encoded in the germline V gene, CDR1 is SNHLY while CDR2 is FYNNEI.

What the authors observed across the whole study: The amount of clinical and demographic metadata varied by source and participant and was provided uncurated.

The source of this sequence is a woman under 30 with acute COVID-19. The chain was built from TRBV2 and TRBJ1-6; the D segment cannot be called with confidence. Specimen: PBMCs or T cells enriched from blood (not recorded which). The CDR3 region: CASSSRRTVSSLRTLHF. At the DNA level, the sequence is TGTGCCAGCAGTTCCCGGCGTACAGTTTCCTCCCTAAGGACCCTCCACTTT.